The T cell receptor beta chain under discussion was sequenced for a study of blood T cell repertoires in COVID-19. Study at large: The origin of the acute and convalescent COVID-19 samples was the United States, Italy and Spain. The cDNA or gDNA used as material had been derived from T cells, B-cell-depleted T cells, or PBMCs.

Original analysis: Amplifying reference gene primers gave estimates of nucleated cell counts. Using immunoSEQ multiplex PCR, the repertoire was profiled, and TCRdb retains in-frame clones only, with some absent. V, J and clone size derive from that table, while D and trimming were established from the DNA sequence. The sample contains 150,000 to 200,000 clones, about 88% of which appear only once. The V end was cut by 6 bases, the J end by 2 bases, with 16 bases between. The CDR3 is 15 residues long. Germline CDR1 reads MNHEY; CDR2 reads SVGAGI. The V call is TRBV6-5, the J call TRBJ1-2, with D perhaps TRBD1 (5 bases). The receptor's source is a woman aged 80 or over in a cohort sampled during active or convalescent COVID-19. The sequencing sample was made of peripheral blood. The CDR3 protein is CASRPEGHPNYGYTF. The DNA for the CDR3 is TGTGCCAGCAGGCCCGAAGGACACCCCAACTATGGCTACACCTTC.